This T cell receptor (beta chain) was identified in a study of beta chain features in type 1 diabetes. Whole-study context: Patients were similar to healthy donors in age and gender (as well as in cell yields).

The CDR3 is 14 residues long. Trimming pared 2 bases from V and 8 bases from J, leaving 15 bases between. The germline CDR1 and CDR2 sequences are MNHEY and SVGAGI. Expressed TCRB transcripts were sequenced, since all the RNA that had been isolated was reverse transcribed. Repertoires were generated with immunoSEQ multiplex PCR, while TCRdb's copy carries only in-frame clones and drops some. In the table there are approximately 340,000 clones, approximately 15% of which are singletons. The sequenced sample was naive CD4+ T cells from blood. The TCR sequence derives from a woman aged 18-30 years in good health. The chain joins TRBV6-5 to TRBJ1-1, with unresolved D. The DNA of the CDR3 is TGTGCCAGCAGTTACCAGAACGGGGTTCGGGAAGCTTTCTTT. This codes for CASSYQNGVREAFF.